Listed here are 5 T cell receptor beta chains from one sample, sequenced in a study of radiotherapy plus CTLA-4 blockade in lung cancer. Method: immunoSEQ multiplex PCR; TCRdb's copy keeps in-frame clones and lacks some. The table includes approximately 94,000 clones, 80% to 85% detected once. The source material was peripheral blood, sampled from a patient treated with radiotherapy plus ipilimumab. These receptors were obtained from a human donor with non-small cell lung cancer that progressed on radiotherapy plus ipilimumab.

The chain joins TRBV6-5 to TRBJ2-2; 7 bases are a match to TRBD1. Germline CDR1 is MNHEY and CDR2 is SVGAGI. Losses at the gene ends were 6 bases for V and 5 bases for J; bases not matched to a gene: 6. This CDR3 comprises 14 residues. CDR3: CASSRPTGTGELFF. The CDR3, as DNA: TGTGCCAGCAGCCGCCCGACAGGGACCGGGGAGCTGTTTTTT.

This clone was observed a handful of times. J is TRBJ2-5 and V is TRBV9; 7 bases line up with TRBD1. The CDR3 extends over 16 amino acids. The V and J ends lost 4 bases and 2 bases, in that order; junction bases with no gene match: 11. CDR1 is SGDLS and CDR2 is YYNGEE in the germline V gene. The CDR3 region has the DNA TGTGCCAGCAGCTCTTTTCTTGGGACAGCTCAAGAGACCCAGTACTTC. It codes for CASSSFLGTAQETQYF.

The chain uses TRBV11-2 and TRBJ2-5; D unresolved. The CDR3 has 14 amino acids. Germline V CDR1 and CDR2: SGHAT, FQNNGV. V was pared by 8 bases and J by 2 bases, with 15 bases between. The CDR3 DNA follows: TGTGCCAGCGGGGTAGTGGGTGTGCAAGAGACCCAGTACTTC. The encoded protein is CASGVVGVQETQYF.

The V call is TRBV11-2, the J call TRBJ1-1, with a tentative D call TRBD1 (5 bases). The CDR3 length is 13 residues. V gave up 0 bases and J gave up 11 bases, with 13 bases separating them. Germline loops: CDR1 SGHAT, CDR2 FQNNGV. In DNA, the CDR3 is TGTGCCAGCAGCTTAGACGGGGCCCTGCAGGCTTTCTTT. This gives the protein CASSLDGALQAFF.

The CDR3 sequence: CASSPPAGELFF. The CDR3, as DNA: TGTGCCAGCTCACCACCGGCCGGGGAGCTGTTTTTT. The rearrangement links TRBV18 to TRBJ2-2, with D uncertain. The V gene's germline CDR1 is KGHSH and CDR2 LQKENI. V dropped 0 bases and J dropped 6 bases, with 2 bases sitting between them. This CDR3 comprises 12 residues.